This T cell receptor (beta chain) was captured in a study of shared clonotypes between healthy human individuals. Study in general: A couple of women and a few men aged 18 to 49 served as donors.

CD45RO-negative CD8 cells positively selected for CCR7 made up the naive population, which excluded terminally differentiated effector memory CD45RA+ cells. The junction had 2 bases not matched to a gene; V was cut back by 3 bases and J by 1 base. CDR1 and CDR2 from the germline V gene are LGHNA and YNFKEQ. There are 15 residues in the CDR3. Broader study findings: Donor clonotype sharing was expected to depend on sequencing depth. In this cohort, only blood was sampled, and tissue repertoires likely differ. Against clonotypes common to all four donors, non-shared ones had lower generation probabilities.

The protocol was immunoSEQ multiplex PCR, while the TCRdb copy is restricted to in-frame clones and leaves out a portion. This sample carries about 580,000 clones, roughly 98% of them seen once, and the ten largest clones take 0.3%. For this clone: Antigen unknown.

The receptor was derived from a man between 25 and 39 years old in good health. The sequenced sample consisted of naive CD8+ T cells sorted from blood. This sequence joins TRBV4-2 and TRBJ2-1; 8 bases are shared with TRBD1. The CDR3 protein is CASSHTGGSYNEQFF. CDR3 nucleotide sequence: TGTGCCAGCAGCCATACAGGGGGTTCCTACAATGAGCAGTTCTTC.